A selection of T cell receptor beta chains follows, all from one sample in a study of CD8 T cells in ankylosing spondylitis. One entry per CDR3 protein, called by TCRdb with MiXCR from the 5' RACE reads. The sample holds around 770,000 distinct CDR3 sequences, under 20% seen once. The sequenced sample consisted of blood, either unsorted or a sorted T cell fraction (not recorded which). These receptors came from a male donor with ankylosing spondylitis. The CDR3 runs from the conserved cysteine through the conserved F or W. D genes are given only for firm matches. For some rows the clone size is stated as once, few or many, or as a class when expanded; others skip it.

clone size,J gene,D gene,V gene,CDR3 protein,CDR3 DNA
few,TRBJ2-3,TRBD2,TRBV20-1,CSAGRGTDTQYF,TGCAGTGCCGGGAGGGGCACAGATACGCAGTATTTT
.,TRBJ2-1,TRBD2,TRBV7-6,CASSLFSGSRDEQFF,TGTGCCAGCAGCTTATTCAGCGGGAGTAGAGATGAGCAGTTCTTC
many,TRBJ1-5,.,TRBV6-1,CASTPIAGVGQPQHF,TGTGCCAGCACCCCCATCGCCGGGGTTGGTCAGCCCCAGCATTTT
.,TRBJ1-5,.,TRBV4-1,CASSLQGATEPQHF,TGCGCCAGCAGCCTCCAGGGTGCGACTGAGCCCCAGCATTTT
few,TRBJ2-3,.,TRBV3-1,CASGSYHDTQYF,TGTGCCAGCGGATCTTATCATGATACGCAGTATTTT
.,TRBJ1-1,.,TRBV27,CASSPEGVRTNTEAFF,TGTGCCAGCAGTCCCGAGGGGGTGAGGACGAACACTGAAGCTTTCTTT
many,TRBJ1-1,.,TRBV12-3/TRBV12-4,CASSLTGTEAFF,TGTGCCAGCAGTTTAACGGGGACTGAAGCTTTCTTT
.,TRBJ2-2,TRBD1,TRBV11-1,CASLYHTGDRAGELFF,TGTGCCAGCCTTTACCATACAGGGGATCGCGCCGGGGAGCTGTTTTTT
.,TRBJ1-2,TRBD1,TRBV12-3/TRBV12-4,CASSWGQINYGYTF,TGTGCCAGCAGTTGGGGACAGATTAACTATGGCTACACCTTC
few,TRBJ2-7,.,TRBV2,CASSESLVQDYEQYF,TGTGCCAGCAGTGAATCTCTAGTTCAGGACTACGAGCAGTACTTC
.,TRBJ2-6,.,TRBV27,CASSLGATGANVLTF,TGTGCCAGCAGTTTAGGGGCTACTGGGGCCAACGTCCTGACTTTC
few,TRBJ2-3,TRBD1,TRBV5-1,CASSAGTGTDTQYF,TGCGCCAGCAGCGCAGGGACAGGGACAGATACGCAGTATTTT
few,TRBJ2-7,TRBD1,TRBV20-1,CSAWDSAGAYEQYF,TGCAGTGCTTGGGACAGCGCTGGCGCCTACGAGCAGTACTTC